Listed below are T cell receptor beta chains from one sample, sequenced in a study of blood T cell repertoires in COVID-19. TCRdb's copy holds only in-frame clones and misses some; the assay was immunoSEQ multiplex PCR. The repertoire holds a few hundred thousand clones, with 75% to 90% as singletons. Sequencing was performed on peripheral blood. The source is a woman of 80 years or more with COVID-19, enrolled during active disease. Both conserved end residues are part of each CDR3. A D gene is named only where the DNA matches it firmly. Clone size is stated in some rows and not others, as once, few, many or a class when expanded.

D: .; J: TRBJ1-5; V: TRBV7-8; size: .; DNA: TGTGCCAGCAGCTTAAAACAGCCCAATCAGCCCCAGCATTTT; CDR3: CASSLKQPNQPQHF
D: .; J: TRBJ2-7; V: TRBV30; size: once; DNA: TGTGCCTGGAGTTCTCACGTGGGGGGACCCTCCTACGAGCAGTACTTC; CDR3: CAWSSHVGGPSYEQYF
D: TRBD1; J: TRBJ1-1; V: TRBV7-2; size: .; DNA: TGTGCCAGCAGCTTAAAACCAGGGGGAGTGAACACTGAAGCTTTCTTT; CDR3: CASSLKPGGVNTEAFF
D: .; J: TRBJ1-4; V: TRBV18; size: .; DNA: TGTGCCAGCTCACCAAACAGATTGGATTATGCAACTAATGAAAAACTGTTTTTT; CDR3: CASSPNRLDYATNEKLFF
D: .; J: TRBJ2-7; V: TRBV30; size: .; DNA: TGTGCCTGGAGGTCTCAGGGTGTAGATCCCTACGAGCAGTACTTC; CDR3: CAWRSQGVDPYEQYF
D: TRBD2; J: TRBJ2-1; V: TRBV6-4; size: few; DNA: TGTGCCAGCAGCATTACCTTAGCGGGCCCCAATGAGCAGTTCTTC; CDR3: CASSITLAGPNEQFF
D: .; J: TRBJ1-2; V: TRBV27; size: .; DNA: TGTGCCAGCAGTTTATCCCACTACAGGGCTGGCTACACCTTC; CDR3: CASSLSHYRAGYTF
D: TRBD2; J: TRBJ2-1; V: TRBV5-1; size: .; DNA: TGCGCCAGCAGCCCAAATACGGCGGGAGGGTCGGGTGAGCAGTTCTTC; CDR3: CASSPNTAGGSGEQFF
D: .; J: TRBJ2-2; V: TRBV28; size: .; DNA: TGTGCCAGCAGCGCATTACTAGCTCTGCACACCGGGGAGCTGTTTTTT; CDR3: CASSALLALHTGELFF
D: .; J: TRBJ2-1; V: TRBV5-6; size: .; DNA: TGTGCCAGCAGCTTGGCGGGTCCCTACAATGAGCAGTTCTTC; CDR3: CASSLAGPYNEQFF
D: .; J: TRBJ2-1; V: TRBV9; size: .; DNA: TGTGCCAGCAGCGTGGGCGGGAATGAATACAATGAGCAGTTCTTC; CDR3: CASSVGGNEYNEQFF
D: TRBD1; J: TRBJ1-6; V: TRBV2; size: few; DNA: TGTGCCAGCAGTGGGCGACAGGGAGAAAGCTCACCCCTCCACTTT; CDR3: CASSGRQGESSPLHF
D: TRBD1; J: TRBJ1-2; V: TRBV25-1; size: .; DNA: TGTGCCAGCAGTGGCGCCGGGACAGCTAACTATGGCTACACCTTC; CDR3: CASSGAGTANYGYTF
D: .; J: TRBJ2-1; V: TRBV28; size: .; DNA: TGTGCCAGCAGCCCCCCAAGAGGCAATGAGCAGTTCTTC; CDR3: CASSPPRGNEQFF
D: TRBD1; J: TRBJ1-1; V: TRBV6-5; size: .; DNA: TGTGCCAGCAGACCTGACAGGGCCAACCAAGCTTTCTTT; CDR3: CASRPDRANQAFF
D: TRBD2; J: TRBJ2-7; V: TRBV10-1; size: .; DNA: TGCGCCAGCAGTGAGTTGGCTAGCGGGGACCTAGCCTACGAGCAGTACTTC; CDR3: CASSELASGDLAYEQYF
D: TRBD2; J: TRBJ2-5; V: TRBV3-1/TRBV3-2; size: .; DNA: TGTGCCAGCAGCCACGAGACTAGCGGAGTAGACCAAGAGACCCAGTACTTC; CDR3: CASSHETSGVDQETQYF
D: .; J: TRBJ1-6; V: TRBV7-9; size: .; DNA: TGTGCCAGCAGCTTAGTCCCGGGTTCACCCCTCCACTTT; CDR3: CASSLVPGSPLHF
D: .; J: TRBJ2-7; V: TRBV6-5; size: few; DNA: TGTGCCAGCAGTTACTTACGGAGCGATCCCTACGAGCAGTACTTC; CDR3: CASSYLRSDPYEQYF
D: .; J: TRBJ2-7; V: TRBV5-1; size: few; DNA: TGCGCCAGCAGCTTGGCCTTTGGGCCTTACGAGCAGTACTTC; CDR3: CASSLAFGPYEQYF
D: TRBD1; J: TRBJ1-3; V: TRBV2; size: .; DNA: TGTGCCAGCAGCAAGGACAGGGGGCCAGGAAACACCATATATTTT; CDR3: CASSKDRGPGNTIYF
D: .; J: TRBJ2-1; V: TRBV3-1/TRBV3-2; size: .; DNA: TGTGCCAGCAGCTCCGGGGTTATAGTGGGGAATGAGCAGTTCTTC; CDR3: CASSSGVIVGNEQFF
D: TRBD1; J: TRBJ2-3; V: TRBV24-1; size: once; DNA: TGTGCCACCAGTGAGGACAACAGGGGGCCAGATACGCAGTATTTT; CDR3: CATSEDNRGPDTQYF
D: TRBD1; J: TRBJ1-1; V: TRBV10-3; size: .; DNA: TGTGCCATCAGGGGGGACAGGGTGGGCACTGAAGCTTTCTTT; CDR3: CAIRGDRVGTEAFF
D: TRBD1; J: TRBJ1-1; V: TRBV28; size: .; DNA: TGTGCCAGCAGTTCGACAGGGGGCAAGAACACTGAAGCTTTCTTT; CDR3: CASSSTGGKNTEAFF
D: .; J: TRBJ1-2; V: TRBV5-1; size: few; DNA: TGCGCCAGCACAAACCGAGCTTCCGGTAACTATGGCTACACCTTC; CDR3: CASTNRASGNYGYTF
D: TRBD1; J: TRBJ2-7; V: TRBV27; size: .; DNA: TGTGCCAGCAGCGTCGGGGGACAGGGGCCGTACGAGCAGTACTTC; CDR3: CASSVGGQGPYEQYF
D: TRBD2; J: TRBJ2-5; V: TRBV30; size: .; DNA: TGTGCCTGGAGTCTTTGGACTAGCGGGGATAAAGAGACCCAGTACTTC; CDR3: CAWSLWTSGDKETQYF
D: TRBD1; J: TRBJ1-2; V: TRBV3-1/TRBV3-2; size: .; DNA: TGTGCCAGCACCGACAGGGTGGATGGCTACACCTTC; CDR3: CASTDRVDGYTF
D: TRBD2; J: TRBJ2-3; V: TRBV20-1; size: once; DNA: TGCAGTGCTAGTGGACTAGCGGCTAGCACAGATACGCAGTATTTT; CDR3: CSASGLAASTDTQYF
D: .; J: TRBJ1-2; V: TRBV5-4; size: .; DNA: TGTGCCAGCAGCTTGGGGCAGGGTTACTATGGCTACACCTTC; CDR3: CASSLGQGYYGYTF
D: .; J: TRBJ1-1; V: TRBV5-4; size: once; DNA: TGTGCCAGCAGTGTACGGGGGAACACTGAAGCTTTCTTT; CDR3: CASSVRGNTEAFF
D: .; J: TRBJ2-7; V: TRBV2; size: .; DNA: TGTGCCAGCAGTGAAGCCCGCGGCAGCACCTACGAGCAGTACTTC; CDR3: CASSEARGSTYEQYF
D: TRBD1; J: TRBJ1-6; V: TRBV5-1; size: once; DNA: TGCGCCAGCAGCTCCCTCGGACAGGGACGGAATTCACCCCTCCACTTT; CDR3: CASSSLGQGRNSPLHF
D: TRBD2; J: TRBJ2-2; V: TRBV27; size: .; DNA: TGTGCCAGCAGTTCAGAACAGCGGGGGGGACGGACCGGGGAGCTGTTTTTT; CDR3: CASSSEQRGGRTGELFF
D: TRBD1; J: TRBJ1-2; V: TRBV6-6; size: .; DNA: TGTGCCAGCAGTTACTCCGGGACAGGGATAGAGGGCTACACCTTC; CDR3: CASSYSGTGIEGYTF
D: TRBD1; J: TRBJ1-1; V: TRBV7-9; size: few; DNA: TGTGCCAGCAGCTTCCAGGGGGCTTTTGCTGAAGCTTTCTTT; CDR3: CASSFQGAFAEAFF
D: .; J: TRBJ1-1; V: TRBV6-4; size: .; DNA: TGTGCCAGCAGACTTACAGGGAACACTGAAGCTTTCTTT; CDR3: CASRLTGNTEAFF
D: TRBD1; J: TRBJ1-1; V: TRBV6-5; size: many; DNA: TGTGCCAGTTACAGGGGGCTAGACACTGAAGCTTTCTTT; CDR3: CASYRGLDTEAFF
D: .; J: TRBJ1-5; V: TRBV9; size: few; DNA: TGTGCCAGCAGCGGACTCGGGGGCAATCAGCCCCAGCATTTT; CDR3: CASSGLGGNQPQHF
D: .; J: TRBJ2-2; V: TRBV5-5; size: few; DNA: TGTGCCAGCAACATTATGGACAGGAACACCGGGGAGCTGTTTTTT; CDR3: CASNIMDRNTGELFF
D: .; J: TRBJ1-6; V: TRBV2; size: .; DNA: TGTGCCAGCAGTGATCCCTCCCTAGGAACCTATAATTCACCCCTCCACTTT; CDR3: CASSDPSLGTYNSPLHF
D: TRBD2; J: TRBJ2-2; V: TRBV18; size: .; DNA: TGTGCCAGCTCACCCCCGGGACTAGCGGCCCCCGGGGAGCTGTTTTTT; CDR3: CASSPPGLAAPGELFF
D: TRBD2; J: TRBJ2-5; V: TRBV9; size: .; DNA: TGTGCCAGCAGCACTCAGACTAGCGCCCAAGAGACCCAGTACTTC; CDR3: CASSTQTSAQETQYF
D: TRBD1; J: TRBJ2-3; V: TRBV10-2; size: .; DNA: TGCGCCAGCCTGGGGACAGGTCCCACAGATACGCAGTATTTT; CDR3: CASLGTGPTDTQYF
D: .; J: TRBJ1-1; V: TRBV20-1; size: .; DNA: TGCAGTGCTAGTCCCGGGATGAACACTGAAGCTTTCTTT; CDR3: CSASPGMNTEAFF
D: .; J: TRBJ1-1; V: TRBV30; size: .; DNA: TGTGCCTGGAGTGTACAGGCTGAAGCTTTCTTT; CDR3: CAWSVQAEAFF
D: .; J: TRBJ1-2; V: TRBV27; size: .; DNA: TGTGCCAGCAGTCGAACAGGGAACTATGGCTACACCTTC; CDR3: CASSRTGNYGYTF